This T cell receptor beta chain comes out of a study of shared clonotypes between healthy human individuals. General study results and limits: Larger estimated richness was generally seen in naive subsets than in memory subsets.

Assay: immunoSEQ multiplex PCR; the TCRdb copy retains only in-frame clones and omits some. The profile covers roughly 1.5 million clones, with 95% to 99% appearing a single time and roughly 0.4% taken by the ten largest. Germline V gene lookup returns CDR1 LGHNA and CDR2 YSLEER. The CDR3 length is 13 residues. V dropped 2 bases and J dropped 5 bases, with 7 bases sitting between them. About this clone: The target antigen is unknown.

The TCR originated in a man aged 30 to 45 in good health. The sample taken for sequencing was naive CD4+ T cells sorted from blood. Subset in this sample: CD45RA+ positively selected. V is TRBV4-3 and J is TRBJ1-3; no definite D call. For the CDR3, the DNA is TGCGCCAGCAGCCAAACTAGTAGAAACACCATATATTTT. Protein product: CASSQTSRNTIYF.